This T cell receptor (beta chain) is from a study of T cells in Graves' hyperthyroidism and ophthalmopathy. Regions amplified from RNA transcripts were the TCR beta CDR3 regions. During a first-round RT-PCR of the TCR CDR3, the HTBI primer set was used. TCRdb re-derived calls from the multiplex PCR reads in MiXCR, one entry per CDR3 protein. Among around 280,000 distinct CDR3 sequences listed, around 13% were seen once. This clonotype was detected a few times. CDR3 size: 11 residues. Germline CDR1 is SGHRS and CDR2 is YFSETQ. Trimming pared 3 bases from V and 5 bases from J, leaving 6 bases between. This sequence joins TRBV5-1 and TRBJ2-7; D ambiguous. The TCR was taken from a woman in her thirties or forties with Graves' hyperthyroidism. Sequencing used blood. The CDR3: CASSSAHEQYF. The DNA of the CDR3 is TGCGCCAGCAGCTCCGCCCACGAGCAGTACTTC.